This is a list of T cell receptor beta chains from one sample in a study of shared clonotypes between healthy human individuals. The repertoire was sequenced with immunoSEQ multiplex PCR; TCRdb's copy has only in-frame clones and lacks some. The table lists about 460,000 clones, roughly 80% of them singletons. Input material: PBMCs. These receptors came from a woman between 40 and 50 years old in good health. Some clones in this sample may be carry-over from other donors' samples. Both conserved end residues are part of each CDR3. The D gene is left open where the match is weak. The size field is filled for only some rows; it gives once, few, many or a size class.

j_call | d_call | clone_size | v_call | cdr3_aa | cdr3_nt
TRBJ2-3 | NA | NA | TRBV4-3 | CASSQDLRATDTQYF | TGCGCCAGCAGCCAAGATTTGCGGGCCACAGATACGCAGTATTTT
TRBJ2-7 | NA | NA | TRBV10-1 | CASSDKAGLSRGEQYF | TGCGCCAGCAGTGACAAGGCGGGACTCTCTCGGGGCGAGCAGTACTTC
TRBJ2-7 | TRBD2 | NA | TRBV7-9 | CASSYSGTNSYEQYF | TGTGCCAGCAGCTACTCCGGGACTAATTCCTACGAGCAGTACTTC
TRBJ2-2 | TRBD1 | NA | TRBV5-1 | CASSLRTGVPGELFF | TGCGCCAGCAGCTTGAGGACAGGGGTCCCCGGGGAGCTGTTTTTT
TRBJ1-1 | TRBD1 | NA | TRBV5-6 | CASSLDGTQGARGAFF | TGTGCCAGCAGCTTGGATGGAACCCAGGGGGCGCGTGGGGCTTTCTTT
TRBJ1-4 | TRBD1 | NA | TRBV5-1 | CASSPLQGAFEKLFF | TGCGCCAGCAGCCCCCTTCAGGGGGCCTTCGAAAAACTGTTTTTT
TRBJ2-5 | NA | NA | TRBV7-9 | CASSFPRGNQETQYF | TGTGCCAGCAGCTTCCCCCGGGGGAATCAAGAGACCCAGTACTTC
TRBJ2-7 | NA | NA | TRBV6-1 | CASLRQGGDEQYF | TGTGCCAGCCTCCGGCAGGGCGGGGACGAGCAGTACTTC
TRBJ1-2 | NA | NA | TRBV21-1 | CASSPTLQGTVNYGYTF | TGTGCCAGCAGCCCAACTCTACAGGGCACAGTTAACTATGGCTACACCTTC
TRBJ1-1 | NA | many | TRBV7-9 | CASSFTTNTEAFF | TGTGCCAGCAGCTTCACGACGAACACTGAAGCTTTCTTT
TRBJ2-1 | TRBD2 | NA | TRBV7-9 | CASSSGLAGVVEQFF | TGTGCCAGCAGCTCGGGACTAGCGGGAGTGGTTGAGCAGTTCTTC
TRBJ1-5 | NA | NA | TRBV30 | CAWRQGGSGQPQHF | TGTGCCTGGAGACAGGGTGGTTCGGGGCAGCCCCAGCATTTT
TRBJ2-1 | NA | NA | TRBV7-3 | CASSYERGVRKFF | TGTGCCAGCAGCTACGAACGGGGAGTCAGGAAATTCTTC
TRBJ2-7 | TRBD1 | once | TRBV9 | CASSVQGASHEQYF | TGTGCCAGCAGCGTACAGGGGGCGTCCCACGAGCAGTACTTC
TRBJ1-5 | TRBD1 | NA | TRBV19 | CASTPGQGVLYSNQPQHF | TGTGCCAGTACCCCGGGACAGGGGGTACTCTATAGCAATCAGCCCCAGCATTTT
TRBJ1-4 | NA | NA | TRBV6-5 | CASSYSQGANEKLFF | TGTGCCAGCAGTTACTCGCAGGGAGCTAATGAAAAACTGTTTTTT
TRBJ2-7 | NA | NA | TRBV6-6 | CASSSRGTAYEQYF | TGTGCCAGCAGTTCGCGCGGGACAGCCTACGAGCAGTACTTC
TRBJ2-1 | NA | NA | TRBV2 | CASSKFQGSYNGQFF | TGTGCCAGCAGCAAGTTTCAGGGTTCCTACAATGGGCAGTTCTTC
TRBJ2-2 | NA | NA | TRBV7-3 | CASSPLPGELFF | TGTGCCAGCAGCCCACTTCCGGGGGAGCTGTTTTTT
TRBJ1-2 | NA | few | TRBV28 | CASSAQLASIYGYTF | TGTGCCAGCAGCGCACAGCTCGCCAGTATTTATGGCTACACCTTC
TRBJ2-7 | TRBD2 | NA | TRBV18 | CASSHERDGNEQYF | TGTGCCAGCTCACACGAGCGGGACGGTAACGAGCAGTACTTC
TRBJ1-1 | TRBD1 | NA | TRBV6-4 | CASSGDRGTEAFF | TGTGCCAGCAGTGGGGACAGGGGCACTGAAGCTTTCTTT
TRBJ2-2 | TRBD2 | NA | TRBV2 | CASSEGWREGKDTGELFF | TGTGCCAGCAGTGAAGGCTGGCGGGAGGGTAAAGACACCGGGGAGCTGTTTTTT
TRBJ2-7 | NA | NA | TRBV28 | CASGYSESYEQYF | TGTGCCAGCGGCTACAGTGAATCCTACGAGCAGTACTTC
TRBJ1-6 | NA | NA | TRBV2 | CASSKVEQARSPLHF | TGTGCCAGCAGTAAGGTGGAACAGGCACGTTCACCCCTCCACTTT
TRBJ2-7 | NA | NA | TRBV5-6 | CASSSKVGNRYEQYF | TGTGCCAGCAGCTCAAAGGTCGGGAATAGATACGAGCAGTACTTC
TRBJ1-4 | NA | NA | TRBV5-1 | CASRGGEKLFF | TGCGCCAGCAGGGGAGGGGAAAAACTGTTTTTT
TRBJ2-7 | TRBD1 | many | TRBV2 | CASRGDRDEQYF | TGTGCCAGCAGGGGAGACAGGGACGAGCAGTACTTC
TRBJ2-1 | NA | NA | TRBV6-6 | CASSRLINEQFF | TGTGCCAGCAGCCGCCTCATCAATGAGCAGTTCTTC
TRBJ1-5 | NA | NA | TRBV7-6 | CASSRGGGRSNQPQHF | TGTGCCAGCAGCCGAGGGGGGGGACGTAGCAATCAGCCCCAGCATTTT
TRBJ2-1 | TRBD2 | once | TRBV4-1 | CASSQPSGKRETYNEQFF | TGCGCCAGCAGCCAACCCTCGGGGAAGCGGGAGACCTACAATGAGCAGTTCTTC
TRBJ2-7 | TRBD1 | once | TRBV28 | CASSLYGTGGSYEQYF | TGTGCCAGCAGTTTATATGGGACAGGGGGCTCCTACGAGCAGTACTTC
TRBJ2-1 | NA | NA | TRBV19 | CASSIEVATYNEQFF | TGTGCCAGTAGTATAGAGGTAGCGACATACAATGAGCAGTTCTTC
TRBJ2-1 | TRBD2 | NA | TRBV5-4 | CASSLPGLAYNEQFF | TGTGCCAGCAGCTTGCCGGGACTAGCCTACAATGAGCAGTTCTTC
TRBJ2-5 | NA | NA | TRBV5-1 | CASSSGQPKETQYF | TGCGCCAGCAGCTCTGGACAGCCGAAAGAGACCCAGTACTTC
TRBJ1-1 | NA | NA | TRBV30 | CAWSVPGSGTEAFF | TGTGCCTGGAGTGTACCAGGAAGTGGGACTGAAGCTTTCTTT